Included here is one TCR beta chain sequence, with context. Antigen: not known. Here immunoSEQ multiplex PCR was the method, and the copy in TCRdb shows in-frame clones only, minus some. The sample contains 100,000 or so clones, around 90% of which appear only once. The record originates from a study of T cell responses to AZD1222 COVID-19 vaccine. Across the study: Some second doses came at about 4 weeks and others at about 12 weeks; these were pooled.

The CDR3 consists of 14 residues. Trimming left V 2 bases short and J 7 bases short, with 15 bases between. CDR1 KGHSH and CDR2 LQKENI come from the germline V gene. Study-wide points: Only a handful of AZD1222 recipients, about six in all, had baseline seropositivity. Clonal diversity was possibly underestimated; the donors were predominantly white British and more often female.

The starting material was peripheral blood, obtained on day 0 of AZD1222 vaccination. The chain has TRBV18 and TRBJ2-7; no definite D call. The source is an adult in good health. The DNA for the CDR3 is TGTGCCAGCTCACCATACGACGGCCCTCGGGAGCAGTACTTC. Translating it yields CASSPYDGPREQYF.